These 30 T cell receptor beta chains came from one sample sequenced in a study of CD8 T cells in Susac syndrome. With random hexamers, reverse transcription was performed on about 0.5 to 1 ug of RNA. A single record per CDR3 protein comes from TCRdb applying MiXCR to the immunoSEQ multiplex PCR reads. The data contain about 150,000 distinct CDR3 sequences, around 96% of them seen just once; the ten biggest clones take up 0.16%. Sequencing was performed on CD4+ T cells from PBMCs. The receptors were gathered from a human donor with Susac syndrome.

CDR3 residues: CASSQGGIRRETQYF. CDR3 DNA: TGTGCCAGCAGCCAAGGTGGGATCAGGAGGGAGACCCAGTACTTC. The chain joins TRBV14 to TRBJ2-5; weak D call: TRBD2 (5 bases). Trimming left V 1 base short and J 5 bases short, with 14 bases between. Germline CDR1 is SGHDN and CDR2 is FVKESK. CDR3 length: 15 residues.

The V gene is TRBV1, the J gene TRBJ1-3; the DNA was not compared with TRBD1, the D call given in the table. TRBV1 is an annotated pseudogene. This CDR3 comprises 16 residues. The chain's CDR3 is CTSSPGQSSSGNTIYF. Here the CDR3 DNA reads TGCACCAGCAGCCCAGGACAGTCTTCCTCTGGAAACACCATATATTTT.

The chain couples TRBV4-1 to TRBJ1-1; D ambiguous. Per germline, CDR1 MGHRA and CDR2 YSYEKL. The CDR3 has 15 amino acids. V was shortened by 2 bases and J by 5 bases, with 15 bases between the two germline ends. In DNA, the CDR3 is TGCGCCAGCAGCCAATTAGGAGGGTATGGAACTGAAGCTTTCTTT. It translates to CASSQLGGYGTEAFF.

The chain uses TRBV19 and TRBJ1-1; 7 positions agree with TRBD1. J lost 5 bases, V lost 3 bases, and 12 bases had no gene match. This CDR3 is 16 amino acids long. The germline CDR1 and CDR2 sequences are LNHDA and SQIVND (reference sequence). In DNA form, the CDR3 reads TGTGCCAGTAGTATTGGGACAGAAGCAATGGTAACTGAAGCTTTCTTT. Protein: CASSIGTEAMVTEAFF.

This rearrangement joins TRBV3-1 to TRBJ2-1; D is perhaps TRBD2 (7 bases). Deletions cut 0 bases from V and 16 bases from J, with 16 bases between. This CDR3 spans 13 amino acids. Germline V gene data show CDR1 as LGHDT and CDR2 as YNNKEL (reference sequence). Here the CDR3 DNA reads TGTGCCAGCAGCCAAGAGGGCCAGCGGGGACAATTCTTC. It translates to CASSQEGQRGQFF.

The rearrangement joins TRBV28 to TRBJ2-4; either TRBD1 or TRBD2 may fit D (5 bases each). Germline V gives CDR1 MDHEN, CDR2 SYDVKM. Between the trimmed V and J ends, which lost 3 bases and 5 bases, there was a span of 5 bases. The CDR3 has 12 amino acids. This chain's CDR3 is CASSLGENIQYF. The CDR3 DNA follows: TGTGCCAGCAGTTTGGGGGAAAACATTCAGTACTTC.

The J gene is TRBJ2-3, the V gene TRBV6-2 or TRBV6-3, with 13 nucleotides matching TRBD2. The junction had 7 bases not matched to a gene; V was cut back by 5 bases and J by 2 bases. This CDR3 spans 17 amino acids. Germline-derived CDR1 and CDR2 are MNHEY and SVGEGT. The DNA of the CDR3 is TGTGCCAGCAGTGACGGGACTAGCGGGGTTTTCACAGATACGCAGTATTTT. This codes for CASSDGTSGVFTDTQYF.

This chain joins TRBV10-3 and TRBJ2-2; possible D gene TRBD2, 5 bases. V was clipped by 3 bases and J by 7 bases, with 9 bases between them. This CDR3 spans 13 amino acids. CDR1 is ENHRY and CDR2 is SYGVKD in the germline V gene. The DNA for the CDR3 is TGTGCCATCAGTGAAGGCCGGGGCGGGGAGCTGTTTTTT. It yields the protein CAISEGRGGELFF.

J is TRBJ2-2 and V is TRBV2, with 7 bases that match TRBD1. From germline, CDR1 is SNHLY and CDR2 FYNNEI. The CDR3 has 15 residues. With 7 bases clipped from V and 3 bases from J, the junction kept 8 bases outside the gene matches. CDR3 loop: CASKRDRGDTGELFF. In DNA, the CDR3 is TGTGCCAGCAAAAGGGACAGAGGTGACACCGGGGAGCTGTTTTTT.

The chain carries TRBV20-1 and TRBJ1-4, with a possible D match to TRBD1 (5 bases). In germline, CDR1 is DFQATT, CDR2 SNEGSKA (reference sequence). The V and J ends lost 3 bases and 4 bases respectively, with 6 bases between them. This CDR3 region has 12 residues. As DNA, the CDR3 is TGCAGTGCTAGGACAGATAATGAAAAACTGTTTTTT. Translating gives CSARTDNEKLFF.

V gene TRBV9 combines with J gene TRBJ2-1, with D perhaps matching TRBD1 (6 bases). V gave up 4 bases and J gave up 4 bases, with 9 bases separating them. The CDR3 covers 13 residues. The germline V gene has CDR1 SGDLS and CDR2 YYNGEE. The CDR3 reads CASSSGAYNEQFF. CDR3 coding DNA: TGTGCCAGCAGCTCAGGGGCGTACAATGAGCAGTTCTTC. Complete variable domain (other parts from reference TRBV9 and TRBJ2-1): DSGVTQTPKHLITATGQRVTLRCSPRSGDLSVYWYQQSLDQGLQFLIQYYNGEERAKGNILERFSAQQFPDLHSELNLSSLELGDSALYFCASSSGAYNEQFFGPGTRLTVL.

The chain carries TRBV11-3 and TRBJ1-1; 7 bases align to TRBD1. The V gene end was trimmed by 5 bases and the J gene end by 0 bases; junction bases not matched to a gene: 9. CDR3 length: 16 amino acids. Germline V gives CDR1 SGHNT, CDR2 YENEEA. CDR3 residues: CASSPRQGGMNTEAFF. The DNA for the CDR3 is TGTGCCAGCAGCCCCCGACAGGGCGGCATGAACACTGAAGCTTTCTTT.

The V call is TRBV6-6, the J call TRBJ1-6; unclear D gene. Trimming pared 3 bases from V and 8 bases from J, leaving 11 bases between. CDR1 and CDR2 (germline): MNHNY, SVGAGI (reference sequence). The CDR3 spans 14 residues. CDR3 bases: TGTGCCAGCAGTTATGGGGTTTTGGATTCACCCCTCCACTTT. This codes for CASSYGVLDSPLHF.

The genes are TRBV9 and TRBJ2-2, with D possibly TRBD2 on 6 matching bases. V dropped 3 bases and J dropped 8 bases, with 11 bases sitting between them. The CDR3 totals 13 residues. From germline, CDR1 is SGDLS and CDR2 YYNGEE. The CDR3 nucleotides read TGTGCCAGCAGCGGACGGGGGTCAGGGGAGCTGTTTTTT. Translation: CASSGRGSGELFF.

This chain uses TRBV20-1 with TRBJ1-6; 10 nucleotides align to TRBD1. The V segment lost 0 bases and the J segment 7 bases; nucleotides outside the gene matches: 3. The V gene's germline CDR1 is DFQATT and CDR2 SNEGSKA (reference sequence). The CDR3 covers 15 residues. CDR3 sequence (DNA): TGCAGTGCTAGAGATGCGGGACAGGGGAATTCACCCCTCCACTTT. Its protein product is CSARDAGQGNSPLHF.

The genes are TRBV20-1 and TRBJ2-3, with D possibly being TRBD1 or TRBD2 (5 bases each). Trimming took off 5 bases at V and 0 bases at J, with 9 bases between the two ends. The length of the CDR3 is 13 residues. Germline V lookup: CDR1 DFQATT, CDR2 SNEGSKA (reference sequence). CDR3 region: CSAVGVSTDTQYF. The CDR3 nucleotides read TGCAGTGCTGTGGGGGTGAGCACAGATACGCAGTATTTT.

This chain joins TRBV2 and TRBJ1-5; maybe TRBD1 (6 bases). V was cut by 3 bases and J by 7 bases, with 13 bases left in between. Germline CDR1 reads SNHLY; CDR2 reads FYNNEI. This CDR3 region has 14 residues. The CDR3 loop reads CASSDRGRHQPQHF. Here the CDR3 DNA reads TGTGCCAGCAGTGATAGGGGGAGACACCAGCCCCAGCATTTT.

The chain is built from TRBV12-3 or TRBV12-4 and TRBJ2-2; D is ambiguous. V was shortened by 4 bases and J by 2 bases, with 8 bases between the two germline ends. The CDR3 totals 14 residues. The chain's CDR3 is CASSSPDNTGELFF. The DNA of the CDR3 is TGTGCCAGCAGTTCCCCAGATAACACCGGGGAGCTGTTTTTT.

To note about this clonotype: Relative to the germline gene, one junction end is altered; a read error may explain this. The J gene is TRBJ1-1, the V gene TRBV6-2 or TRBV6-3, with D unclear. Germline V gene data show CDR1 as MNHEY and CDR2 as SVGEGT. There are 15 residues in the CDR3. This chain's CDR3 is CASSHSGGKNTEAFF. CDR3 in DNA: TGTGCCAGCAGTCACTCGGGAGGGAAGAACACTGAAGCTTTCTTT.

V and J are TRBV9 and TRBJ2-1; 8 nucleotides line up with TRBD2. This CDR3 is 15 amino acids long. Trimming at V came to 7 bases and at J to 9 bases, leaving 15 bases not matched to a gene. Germline assignment: CDR1 SGDLS and CDR2 YYNGEE. As DNA, the CDR3 is TGTGCCAGCGGAAGCGGGGGTGTGCCCGGTAGTGAGCAGTTCTTC. This sequence encodes CASGSGGVPGSEQFF.

The chain uses TRBV13 and TRBJ2-2; no firm D call. The CDR3 runs 16 residues. The V end was cut by 4 bases, the J end by 1 base, with 13 bases between. CDR1 and CDR2 (germline): PRHDT, FYEKMQ (reference sequence). The CDR3, as DNA: TGTGCCAGCAGCTCCGCGGCTAGGTGGAACACCGGGGAGCTGTTTTTT. Translating gives CASSSAARWNTGELFF.

The rearrangement joins TRBV23-1 to TRBJ2-1, with D possibly TRBD2 on 5 matching bases. TRBV23-1 is an ORF, and what it does is uncertain. CDR3 size: 17 residues. Trimming took 6 bases from V and 0 from J, leaving 18 bases between them. The CDR3 here is CASRTKVATSSYNEQFF. DNA of the CDR3: TGCGCCAGCAGAACGAAAGTAGCGACGAGCTCCTACAATGAGCAGTTCTTC.

The V gene is TRBV25-1, the J gene TRBJ2-5, with D unresolved. CDR1 is MGHDK and CDR2 is SYGVNS in the germline V gene. The V gene lost 5 bases and the J gene lost 2 bases, with 6 bases spanning the gap. The CDR3 is 12 amino acids. The CDR3 DNA follows: TGTGCCAGCAGTCAACGACAAGAGACCCAGTACTTC. Amino acid sequence: CASSQRQETQYF.

This chain connects TRBV11-2 to TRBJ1-2; D possibly corresponds to TRBD1 (6 bases). CDR1 and CDR2 from the germline V gene are SGHAT and FQNNGV. CDR3 length equals 15 residues. The V gene lost 4 bases and the J gene lost 2 bases, with 14 bases spanning the gap. The CDR3 region has the DNA TGTGCCAGCAGCTCCGGACAGTTCTTGAACTATGGCTACACCTTC. This codes for CASSSGQFLNYGYTF.

The chain recombines TRBV19 with TRBJ1-6; D perhaps matches TRBD1 (5 bases). The V end was cut by 9 bases, the J end by 9 bases, with 12 bases between. Germline values: CDR1 LNHDA, CDR2 SQIVND (reference sequence). This CDR3 has 12 residues. In DNA form, the CDR3 reads TGTGCCAGGGGACCGGTACCTTCACCCCTCCACTTT. As protein: CARGPVPSPLHF.

The chain employs TRBV20-1 and TRBJ2-5; possible D gene TRBD1, 6 bases. Per the germline V gene, CDR1 is DFQATT and CDR2 is SNEGSKA (reference sequence). Trimming pared 5 bases from V and 5 bases from J, leaving 12 bases between. The CDR3 covers 12 residues. CDR3 nucleotide sequence: TGCAGTGCTGGAGGACAGCTTGAGACCCAGTACTTC. Its translation: CSAGGQLETQYF.

The V gene is TRBV18, the J gene TRBJ2-5; the D is unclear. The V end lost 1 base, the J end lost 3 bases, and 6 bases lay between the germline ends. The CDR3 runs 13 residues. Germline-derived CDR1 and CDR2 are KGHSH and LQKENI. The CDR3 nucleotides read TGTGCCAGCTCACCACAGGGAAAAGAGACCCAGTACTTC. This gives the protein CASSPQGKETQYF.

The rearrangement uses TRBV15 and TRBJ2-2, with D uncertain. The CDR3 totals 13 residues. Germline-derived CDR1 and CDR2 are LNHNV and YYDKDF (reference sequence). Trimming took off 4 bases at V and 1 base at J, with 4 bases between the two ends. CDR3 region: CATSTGNTGELFF. The CDR3 nucleotides read TGTGCCACCAGCACAGGGAACACCGGGGAGCTGTTTTTT.

The chain carries TRBV13 and TRBJ2-1, with D possibly matching TRBD2 (7 bases). Germline V gives CDR1 PRHDT, CDR2 FYEKMQ (reference sequence). V gave up 5 bases and J gave up 9 bases, with 17 bases separating them. The CDR3 is 14 residues long. In nucleotides, the CDR3 is TGTGCCAGCAGCCAAACTCGGGGGGCAAGTGAGCAGTTCTTC. Translating it yields CASSQTRGASEQFF.

CDR3 DNA sequence: TGTGCCACCAGCAGAGTGGTTCCGGGGGGATACAATGAGCAGTTCTTC. Its protein product is CATSRVVPGGYNEQFF. The rearrangement uses TRBV15 and TRBJ2-1; TRBD2 matches at 7 bases. The CDR3 has 16 residues. The germline V gene encodes CDR1 LNHNV and CDR2 YYDKDF (reference sequence). With 1 base clipped from V and 4 bases from J, the junction kept 7 bases outside the gene matches.